Below, 15 T cell receptor beta chains from the same sample are listed, as sequenced in a study of cytomegalovirus exposure and HLA in healthy donors. Researchers ran the PCR with 60 Vbeta and 13 Jbeta primers. Here immunoSEQ multiplex PCR was the method, and the copy in TCRdb shows in-frame clones only, minus some. The ten most abundant clones cover roughly 15% of a sample with tens of thousands of clones. Material for sequencing was PBMCs. Source of these receptors: a man between 50 and 59 years old in good health and CMV-seropositive.

The rearrangement uses TRBV4-3 and TRBJ2-3, with 7 bases identical to TRBD2. Germline-derived CDR1 and CDR2 are LGHNA and YSLEER. CDR3 length equals 14 residues. With 0 bases clipped from V and 8 bases from J, the junction kept 5 bases outside the gene matches. CDR3 in DNA: TGCGCCAGCAGCCAAGAATTCGAGCGGGGTACGCAGTATTTT. This sequence encodes CASSQEFERGTQYF.

The chain couples TRBV19 to TRBJ1-1; a weak D match, TRBD1 (5 bases). Trimming removed 6 bases from V and 4 bases from J, with 12 bases in between. This CDR3 region has 13 residues. In germline, CDR1 is LNHDA, CDR2 SQIVND (reference sequence). The CDR3 region is CASRRGQGTEAFF. The CDR3 coding sequence is TGTGCCAGTAGAAGGGGTCAGGGCACTGAAGCTTTCTTT. Drawing the rest from reference TRBV19 and TRBJ1-1, the complete variable domain is DGGITQSPKYLFRKEGQNVTLSCEQNLNHDAMYWYRQDPGQGLRLIYYSQIVNDFQKGDIAEGYSVSREKKESFPLTVTSAQKNPTAFYLCASRRGQGTEAFFGQGTRLTVV.

The chain is built from TRBV10-1 and TRBJ2-2; 8 nucleotides agree with TRBD2. The CDR3 has 16 amino acids. V lost 2 bases to trimming and J lost 7 bases; unmatched junction nucleotides: 9. Germline lookup yields CDR1 WNHNN and CDR2 SYGVQD (reference sequence). For the CDR3, the DNA is TGCGCCAGCAGTGAGAGTAGCGGGACGACCGGCGGGGAGCTGTTTTTT. It specifies CASSESSGTTGGELFF.

The gene calls are TRBV4-1 and TRBJ2-5; 11 nucleotides align to TRBD2. This CDR3 has 17 residues. Trimming cost V 5 bases and J 2 bases; bases outside gene matches: 10. Germline lookup yields CDR1 MGHRA and CDR2 YSYEKL. CDR3 sequence reads: CASSEGGTSGFQETQYF. The CDR3 nucleotides read TGCGCCAGCAGCGAAGGGGGGACTAGCGGCTTTCAAGAGACCCAGTACTTC.

This chain connects TRBV18 to TRBJ1-3; D is possibly TRBD1 (5 bases). The CDR3 spans 16 residues. Trimming took off 2 bases at V and 0 bases at J, with 11 bases between the two ends. Germline values: CDR1 KGHSH, CDR2 LQKENI. The CDR3 sequence is CASSPGARASGNTIYF. CDR3 DNA sequence: TGTGCCAGCTCACCAGGGGCACGGGCCTCTGGAAACACCATATATTTT.

The V gene is TRBV7-2, the J gene TRBJ1-2; D unclear. Germline V gives CDR1 SGHTA, CDR2 FQGNSA. This CDR3 region has 14 residues. V lost 5 bases and J 8 bases, leaving 18 bases between the germline ends. In nucleotides, the CDR3 is TGTGCCAGCAGCCCCCGCCGGGGAAAGCACGGCTACACCTTC. It specifies CASSPRRGKHGYTF.

This chain connects TRBV30 to TRBJ1-3, with 11 nucleotides matching TRBD1. Germline CDR1 reads GTSNPN; CDR2 reads SVGIG (reference sequence). The CDR3 is made up of 14 amino acids. The V gene end was trimmed by 3 bases and the J gene end by 8 bases; junction bases not matched to a gene: 6. CDR3 DNA: TGTGCCTGGAGGTTCCGGGACAGGGGGGACACCATATATTTT. It encodes CAWRFRDRGDTIYF.

The chain recombines TRBV5-1 with TRBJ2-3; 9 positions match TRBD2. V was pared by 0 bases and J by 4 bases, with 3 bases of the junction left unmatched. CDR3 length equals 15 residues. Germline CDR1 is SGHRS and CDR2 is YFSETQ. The CDR3 protein is CASSLGAGGADTQYF. In DNA, the CDR3 is TGCGCCAGCAGCTTGGGAGCGGGAGGTGCAGATACGCAGTATTTT.

The V call is TRBV6-5, the J call TRBJ2-5; 12 bases agree with TRBD2. V lost 8 bases to trimming and J lost 4 bases; unmatched junction nucleotides: 8. The CDR3 has 15 amino acids. CDR1 and CDR2 from the germline V gene are MNHEY and SVGAGI. The CDR3 DNA is TGTGCCAGCCGGAGGTCGGGACTAGCGGGAGAGACCCAGTACTTC. This encodes CASRRSGLAGETQYF.

The V call is TRBV11-3, the J call TRBJ2-2, with D possibly matching TRBD2 (5 bases). CDR1 and CDR2 (germline): SGHNT, YENEEA. Trimming stripped 5 bases from V and 2 bases from J, with 21 bases between. CDR3 length: 18 residues. The CDR3 region is CASSRGLTFAPNTGELFF. The CDR3, as DNA: TGTGCCAGCAGCCGGGGATTGACATTTGCCCCCAACACCGGGGAGCTGTTTTTT.

The chain joins TRBV5-5 to TRBJ1-2; D is uncertain. Trimming removed 0 bases from V and 2 bases from J, with 8 bases in between. In germline, CDR1 is SGHKS, CDR2 YYEKEE (reference sequence). The CDR3 runs to 14 residues. The CDR3 region is CASSLVEGNYGYTF. As DNA, the CDR3 is TGTGCCAGCAGCTTGGTAGAGGGAAACTATGGCTACACCTTC.

The chain recombines TRBV5-1 with TRBJ1-1; no reliable D call. Trimming shortened V by 0 bases and J by 1 base, and 7 bases separated the two germline ends. This CDR3 is 14 amino acids long. The germline gives CDR1 SGHRS, CDR2 YFSETQ. CDR3 residues: CASSLAVKNTEAFF. Here the CDR3 DNA reads TGCGCCAGCAGCTTGGCGGTTAAGAACACTGAAGCTTTCTTT.

This chain connects TRBV5-6 to TRBJ1-2, with D perhaps TRBD1 (5 bases). The CDR3 runs 14 residues. V dropped 0 bases and J dropped 3 bases, with 9 bases sitting between them. Germline values: CDR1 SGHDT, CDR2 YYEEEE. For the CDR3, the DNA is TGTGCCAGCAGCTTGGACAGGAGCCACTATGGCTACACCTTC. Translating it yields CASSLDRSHYGYTF.

This chain uses TRBV18 with TRBJ1-4, with 7 positions matching TRBD1. The CDR3 covers 14 residues. In germline, CDR1 is KGHSH, CDR2 LQKENI. V shed 2 bases and J 8 bases; nucleotides not matched to a gene: 5. CDR3 in DNA: TGTGCCAGCTCACCAAACAGGGGCAACGAAAAACTGTTTTTT. Amino acids: CASSPNRGNEKLFF.

This rearrangement joins TRBV7-8 to TRBJ2-1; 12 bases map to TRBD2. Trimming took 0 bases from V and 0 from J; bases not matched to a gene: 6. This CDR3 is built from 19 residues. In germline, CDR1 is SGHVS, CDR2 FQNEAQ. CDR3 sequence (DNA): TGTGCCAGCAGCTTAGCAGGAAGGACTAGCGGGAACTCCTACAATGAGCAGTTCTTC. Residues: CASSLAGRTSGNSYNEQFF. Full variable domain (missing parts from reference TRBV7-8 and TRBJ2-1): GAGVSQSPRYKVAKRGQDVALRCDPISGHVSLFWYQQALGQGPEFLTYFQNEAQLDKSGLPSDRFFAERPEGSVSTLKIQRTQQEDSAVYLCASSLAGRTSGNSYNEQFFGPGTRLTVL.